This entry concerns a single T cell receptor beta chain. These data are taken from a study of blood T cell repertoires in COVID-19. Study-level information: COVID-19 samples, acute and convalescent, were from the United States, Italy and Spain.

Original data processing: Researchers report that nucleated cell counts were estimated from reference gene primer amplification. The method was immunoSEQ multiplex PCR; TCRdb's version includes in-frame clones alone and lacks a portion of them. D and trimming were read from the DNA, whereas the V and J calls and clone size are those reported in that table. The table has hundreds of thousands of clones, about 91% seen once. It was during active infection that Seattle patients were enrolled and then longitudinally followed. V was cut by 5 bases and J by 4 bases, with 11 bases left in between. Per the germline V gene, CDR1 is SGHAT and CDR2 is FQDESV (reference sequence). The CDR3 sequence is 13 residues long.

The material sequenced was peripheral blood. The chain carries TRBV11-1 and TRBJ1-2, with D unresolved. This sequence was found in a man younger than 30 with COVID-19, enrolled during active disease. CDR3 residues: CASSKGNSYGYTF. The CDR3 DNA sequence: TGTGCCAGCAGCAAAGGAAACAGCTATGGCTACACCTTC.